This T cell receptor (beta chain) was sequenced during a study of shared clonotypes between healthy human individuals (TCRdb year 2020). Some background on the complete study: Two women and a few men aged 18 to 49 years were included in the cohort. To estimate repertoire size and how much clonotypes are shared between individuals, the study performed deep sequencing of blood TCR repertoires from roughly five healthy adults. For each donor, CD4 naive and CD4 memory were each given three plates, CD8 naive was given two plates, and CD8 memory was given one plate. Per donor, leukapheresis produced somewhere between about 0.94 and 9 billion PBMCs. Libraries were prepared and TCR repertoires were sequenced by different laboratories using diverse techniques, in order to increase sequencing depth and limit assay-specific biases.

Taken from cysteine to phenylalanine, the CDR3 has 13 residues. The sequence is cut down to CDR3 DNA, 39 bases in frame from base 1. As encoded in the germline V gene, CDR1 is MDHEN while CDR2 is SYDVKM. V and J are truncated by 5 bases and 3 bases respectively, leaving an intervening sequence of 10 bases. The donors were healthy, HIV-negative adults who had no recently reported acute infections or vaccinations. Every donor was a Caucasian adult residing in Nashville, Tennessee, USA. CD4+ T cells were enriched through magnetic negative selection, after which naive cells were positively selected on CD45RA and the remaining negative fraction served as the memory subset. After blood collection by leukapheresis, PBMCs were isolated using Ficoll-Histopaque density gradient centrifugation and then cryopreserved in the vapor phase of liquid nitrogen. Analytical flow cytometry was used to check the purity and quantity of every magnetically sorted T cell population. Genomic DNA was isolated from each sorted fraction and quantified by UV absorbance on a Nanodrop 2000c.

Comments on this clone: It lacks a known antigen. Qualities for individual bases were not recorded, and no much larger clone is one base off.

Using the deep immunoSEQ assay, multiplex PCR amplified TCR CDR3 regions from genomic DNA. Extracted genomic DNA from each cell subset was spread evenly across all wells of several immunoSEQ 96-well plates, with each plate serving as a replicate. For sorted subsets, around 200 ng genomic DNA, equal to tens of thousands of T cell genomes, was loaded into each replicate PCR. Purified libraries were measured with a Qubit 3.0 fluorometer, size-checked on a Bioanalyzer 2100, and measured again with the KAPA Library Quantification kit. Every immunoSEQ 96-well plate was sequenced on a separate single-read 150-cycle Illumina NextSeq 550 flow cell. For the original study's pipeline: Because the immunoSEQ output held only junctional sequences and lacked quality scores, the filtering could not match the filtering applied to full-length reads. To assign V/J genes and CDR3, sequences were annotated against IMGT germline references using PyIR, a Python wrapper for IgBLAST v1.9. Reads were removed for weak V/J assignments (E-value above 1e-6), missing CDR3, stop codons, out-of-frame junctions, or ambiguous translated residues. V3J clonotypes were defined as sequences sharing an identical inferred V gene, J gene, and CDR3 amino acid sequence. To compute the percentage overlap between repertoires, the number of shared unique clonotypes was divided by the size of the smaller repertoire. Three approaches were used to assess repertoire richness: RTK rarefaction, the Chao1 estimator, and Recon v2.1 estimates of unobserved clonotypes. OLGA was used to compute generation probabilities for all TCRbeta clonotypes that the gDNA method yielded from a handful of donors. TCRdb obtained this table from immuneACCESS and retained in-frame rearrangements with V and J assigned. These tables miss some clones; where compared with another copy, unresolved V genes account for less than half of the shortfall, and the remainder is unexplained. From that table come the V and J calls and clone size; the DNA was used to work out D and trimming. This sample comprises 2,500,000 or so clones, just over 90% of them detected only once. The ten largest clones take up 0.13% to 0.15% of the sample.

General conclusions and limits of the study: Sharing across several donors was observed for about 4.8% of naive CD4, less than 4% of naive CD8, roughly 2.3% of memory CD4, and around 0.42% of memory CD8 clonotypes. Naive subsets generally had larger estimated clonotype richness than memory subsets. Compared with non-shared clonotypes, the clonotypes found in all four sorted-subset donors had higher generation probabilities. Incomplete sequencing was indicated by rarefaction of sorted-subset datasets, despite the large sequencing depth. Based on pairwise subsampling, the degree of clonotype sharing among donors was expected to be affected by sequencing depth. The genetic and exposure-history diversity represented was limited by the small number of donors. Only blood was sampled, and tissue TCR repertoires likely differ from those in blood.

The specimen was naive CD4+ T cells sorted from blood. This specimen's cell subset or site label, per the study, means: CD45RA+ positively selected. The chain was built from TRBV28 and TRBJ1-2; the D gene is unclear. The sequence was obtained from a man in his late teens or twenties in good health. The CDR3 region: CASSPVWDYGYTF. The DNA sequence follows: TGTGCCAGCAGTCCGGTGTGGGACTATGGCTACACCTTC.